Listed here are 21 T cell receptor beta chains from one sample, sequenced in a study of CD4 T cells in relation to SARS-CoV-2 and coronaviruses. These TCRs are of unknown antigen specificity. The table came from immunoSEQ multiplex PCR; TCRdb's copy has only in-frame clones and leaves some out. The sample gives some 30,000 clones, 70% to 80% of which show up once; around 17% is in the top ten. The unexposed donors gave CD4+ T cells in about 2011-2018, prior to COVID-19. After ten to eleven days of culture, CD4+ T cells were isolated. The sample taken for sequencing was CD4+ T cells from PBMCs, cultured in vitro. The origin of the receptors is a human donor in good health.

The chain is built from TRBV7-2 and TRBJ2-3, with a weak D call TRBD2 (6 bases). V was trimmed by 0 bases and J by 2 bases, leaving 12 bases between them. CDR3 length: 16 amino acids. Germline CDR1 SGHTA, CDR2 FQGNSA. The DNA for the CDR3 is TGTGCCAGCAGCTTAGCGGCGGGACGTCCCACAGATACGCAGTATTTT. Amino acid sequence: CASSLAAGRPTDTQYF.

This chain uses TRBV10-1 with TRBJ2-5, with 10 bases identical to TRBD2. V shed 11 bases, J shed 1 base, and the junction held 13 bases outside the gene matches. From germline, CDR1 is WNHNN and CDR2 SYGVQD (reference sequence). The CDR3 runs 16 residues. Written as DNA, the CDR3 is TGCGCCCCCCCCCACCGGCTAGCGGGGGTCCAAGAGACCCAGTACTTC. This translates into CAPPHRLAGVQETQYF.

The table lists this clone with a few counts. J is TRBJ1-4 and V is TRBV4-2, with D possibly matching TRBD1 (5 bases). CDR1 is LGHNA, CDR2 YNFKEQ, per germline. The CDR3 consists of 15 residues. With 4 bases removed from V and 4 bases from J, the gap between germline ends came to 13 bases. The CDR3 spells CASSLAGLNNEKLFF. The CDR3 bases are TGTGCCAGCAGCCTCGCGGGGCTAAATAATGAAAAACTGTTTTTT.

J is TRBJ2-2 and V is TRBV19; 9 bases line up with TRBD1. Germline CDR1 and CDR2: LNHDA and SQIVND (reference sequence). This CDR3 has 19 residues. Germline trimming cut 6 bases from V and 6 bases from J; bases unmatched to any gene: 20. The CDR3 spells CASRSKYGDRATIPGELFF. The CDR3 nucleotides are TGTGCCAGTAGAAGTAAATATGGGGACAGGGCGACCATCCCCGGGGAGCTGTTTTTT.

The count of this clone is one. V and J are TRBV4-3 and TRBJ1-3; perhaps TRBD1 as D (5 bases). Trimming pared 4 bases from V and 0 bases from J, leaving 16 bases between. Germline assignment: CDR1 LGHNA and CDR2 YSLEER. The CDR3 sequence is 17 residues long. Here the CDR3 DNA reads TGCGCCAGCAGCCTTCAATGGGGGGAGAGCTCTGGAAACACCATATATTTT. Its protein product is CASSLQWGESSGNTIYF.

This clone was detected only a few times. The CDR3 coding sequence is TGTGCCAGCAGCTCCCAGGTAGGCGGGAGGGCCCGCAGGAGCGACACCGGGGAGCTGTTTTTT. It specifies CASSSQVGGRARRSDTGELFF. This chain connects TRBV9 to TRBJ2-2; 9 positions agree with TRBD2. Trimming cost V 4 bases and J 3 bases; bases outside gene matches: 22. The CDR3 extends over 21 amino acids. Germline assignment: CDR1 SGDLS and CDR2 YYNGEE.

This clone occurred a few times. As DNA, the CDR3 is TGTGCCAGTAGCCTTGGGGTGGTTTTTTCGGCCCTCCACTTT. This translates into CASSLGVVFSALHF. The chain is built from TRBV6-5 and TRBJ1-6; D ambiguous. V lost 9 bases and J lost 14, with 23 bases in between. The V gene's germline CDR1 is MNHEY and CDR2 SVGAGI. The CDR3 totals 14 residues.

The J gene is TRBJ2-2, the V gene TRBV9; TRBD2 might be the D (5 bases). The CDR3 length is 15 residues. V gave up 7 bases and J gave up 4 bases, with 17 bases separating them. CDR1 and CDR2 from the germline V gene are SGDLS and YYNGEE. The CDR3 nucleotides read TGTGCCAGCTCTAGGCGGACTGACGCCACCGGGGAGCTGTTTTTT. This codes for CASSRRTDATGELFF.

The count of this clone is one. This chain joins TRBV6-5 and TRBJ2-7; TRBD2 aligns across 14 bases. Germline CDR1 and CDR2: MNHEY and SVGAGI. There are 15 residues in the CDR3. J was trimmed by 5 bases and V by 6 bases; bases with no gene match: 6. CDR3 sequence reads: CASRGGLAGADEQYF. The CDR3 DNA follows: TGTGCCAGCAGGGGGGGACTAGCGGGGGCTGACGAGCAGTACTTC.

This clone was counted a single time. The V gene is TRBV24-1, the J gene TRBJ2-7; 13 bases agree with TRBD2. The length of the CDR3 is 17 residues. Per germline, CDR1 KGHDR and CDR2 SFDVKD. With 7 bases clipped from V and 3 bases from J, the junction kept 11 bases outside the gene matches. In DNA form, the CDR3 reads TGTGCCACCAGACTTCCGGGACTAGCGGGGCCCTACTACGAGCAGTACTTC. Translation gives CATRLPGLAGPYYEQYF.

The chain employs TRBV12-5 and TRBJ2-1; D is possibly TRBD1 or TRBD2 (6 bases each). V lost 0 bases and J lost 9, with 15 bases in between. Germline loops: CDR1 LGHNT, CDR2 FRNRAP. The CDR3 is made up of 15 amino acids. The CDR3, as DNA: TGTGCTAGTGGTTTGGTACCGGGGGCCGAGGGTGAGCAGTTCTTC. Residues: CASGLVPGAEGEQFF.

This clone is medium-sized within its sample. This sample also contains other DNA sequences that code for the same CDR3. The CDR3 spells CASSQVSYEQYF. For the CDR3, the DNA is TGTGCCAGCAGCCAGGTCTCCTACGAGCAGTACTTC. The rearrangement joins TRBV3-1 (or the pseudogene TRBV3-2) to TRBJ2-7; D gene uncertain. The CDR3 runs 12 residues. Germline V gene sequence: CDR1 LGHDT, CDR2 YNNKEL (reference sequence). V lost 3 bases and J lost 0, with 3 bases in between.

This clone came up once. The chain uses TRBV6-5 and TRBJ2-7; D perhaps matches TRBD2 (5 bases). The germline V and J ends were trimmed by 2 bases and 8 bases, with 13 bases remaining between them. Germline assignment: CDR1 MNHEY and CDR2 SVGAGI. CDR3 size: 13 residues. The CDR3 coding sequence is TGTGCCAGCAGTTACAATAGGGAGCGCAAGCAGTACTTC. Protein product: CASSYNRERKQYF.

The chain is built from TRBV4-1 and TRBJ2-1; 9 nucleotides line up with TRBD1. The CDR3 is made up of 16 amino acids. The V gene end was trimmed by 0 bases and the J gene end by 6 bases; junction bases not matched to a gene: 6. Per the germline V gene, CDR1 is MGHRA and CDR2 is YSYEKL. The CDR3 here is CASSQDPGQGFNEQFF. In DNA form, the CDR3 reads TGCGCCAGCAGCCAAGATCCGGGACAGGGCTTCAATGAGCAGTTCTTC.

The CDR3 loop reads CASSQDLLGDIRGAYEQYF. In DNA, the CDR3 is TGTGCCAGCAGCCAAGATTTATTGGGAGACATCCGAGGGGCCTACGAGCAGTACTTC. The chain carries TRBV14 and TRBJ2-7; D may correspond to TRBD1 or TRBD2 (5 bases each). The germline V and J ends were trimmed by 0 bases and 2 bases, with 23 bases remaining between them. The germline gives CDR1 SGHDN, CDR2 FVKESK. The CDR3 contains 19 residues.

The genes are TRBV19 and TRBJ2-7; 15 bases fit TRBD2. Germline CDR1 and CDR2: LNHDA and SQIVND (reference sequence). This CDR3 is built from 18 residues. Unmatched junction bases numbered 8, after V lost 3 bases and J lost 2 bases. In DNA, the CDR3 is TGTGCCAGTAGTATTGGCCTTAGGACTAGCGGGAGGGCCTACGAGCAGTACTTC. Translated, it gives CASSIGLRTSGRAYEQYF.

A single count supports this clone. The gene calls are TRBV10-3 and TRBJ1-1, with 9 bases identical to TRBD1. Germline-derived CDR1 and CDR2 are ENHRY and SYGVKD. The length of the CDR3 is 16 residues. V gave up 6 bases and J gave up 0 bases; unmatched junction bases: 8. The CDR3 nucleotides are TGTGCCATCAGCACTGAGGGGACAGGGCTGAACACTGAAGCTTTCTTT. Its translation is CAISTEGTGLNTEAFF.

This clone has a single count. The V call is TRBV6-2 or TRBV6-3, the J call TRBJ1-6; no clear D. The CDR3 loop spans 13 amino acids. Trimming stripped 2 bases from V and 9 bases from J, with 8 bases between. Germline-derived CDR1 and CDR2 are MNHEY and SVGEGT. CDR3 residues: CASSYPRASPLHF. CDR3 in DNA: TGTGCCAGCAGTTACCCCCGGGCTTCACCCCTCCACTTT.

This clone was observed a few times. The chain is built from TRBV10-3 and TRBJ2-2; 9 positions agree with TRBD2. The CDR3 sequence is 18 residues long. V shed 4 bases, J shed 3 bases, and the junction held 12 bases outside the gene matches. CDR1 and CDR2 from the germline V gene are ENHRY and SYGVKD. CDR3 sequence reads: CAISGDSGGPVDTGELFF. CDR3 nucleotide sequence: TGTGCCATCAGTGGGGATAGCGGGGGTCCTGTGGACACCGGGGAGCTGTTTTTT.

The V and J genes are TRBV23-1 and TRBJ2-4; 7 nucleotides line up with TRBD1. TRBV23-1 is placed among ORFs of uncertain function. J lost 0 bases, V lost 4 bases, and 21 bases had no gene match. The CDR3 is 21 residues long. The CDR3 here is CASSPPRYRGEWVVAKNIQYF. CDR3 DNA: TGCGCCAGCAGTCCCCCCAGGTACAGGGGAGAATGGGTGGTAGCCAAAAACATTCAGTACTTC.

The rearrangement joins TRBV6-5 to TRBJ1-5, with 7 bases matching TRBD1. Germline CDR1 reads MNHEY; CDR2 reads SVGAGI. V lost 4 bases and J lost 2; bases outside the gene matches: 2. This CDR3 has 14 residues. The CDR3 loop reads CASSLGQRNQPQHF. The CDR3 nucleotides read TGTGCCAGCAGTTTGGGACAGCGCAATCAGCCCCAGCATTTT.